The rows below give T cell receptor beta chains drawn from one sample of a study of T cell changes during pregnancy in multiple sclerosis. Profiling relied on immunoSEQ multiplex PCR, and the TCRdb table lists in-frame clones only, not all of them. The sample consists of 90,000 to 120,000 clones, roughly 92% of them appearing once. This material consisted of peripheral blood, taken after pregnancy. Receptors were obtained from a female donor with multiple sclerosis, enrolled in a pregnancy study. The CDR3 runs from the conserved cysteine through the conserved F or W. A D gene is named only where the DNA matches it firmly. The size field is filled for only some rows; it gives once, few, many or a size class.

- | - | TRBJ2-5 | 13 | TRBV5-1 | TGCGCCAGCAGCTCTGGACAGCAAGAGACCCAGTACTTC | CASSSGQQETQYF
- | TRBD1 | TRBJ1-1 | 14 | TRBV5-8 | TGTGCCAGCAGCTTCGACAGGGGCGGTACTGAAGCTTTCTTT | CASSFDRGGTEAFF
- | - | TRBJ2-7 | 15 | TRBV5-4 | TGTGCCAGCAGCGCATCACAGGGAGTCACCTACGAGCAGTACTTC | CASSASQGVTYEQYF
- | TRBD1 | TRBJ2-3 | 15 | TRBV19 | TGTGCCAGTAGTCCCGGGACAGGGTACACAGATACGCAGTATTTT | CASSPGTGYTDTQYF
- | - | TRBJ1-4 | 14 | TRBV27 | TGTGCCAGCAGTTCACAGGGTGTAGGTGAAAAACTGTTTTTT | CASSSQGVGEKLFF
- | - | TRBJ2-2 | 15 | TRBV19 | TGTGCCAGTAGTATTATCAGGGGTGGCACCGGGGAGCTGTTTTTT | CASSIIRGGTGELFF
once | - | TRBJ1-1 | 15 | TRBV27 | TGTGCCAGCAGTTCCCTCTGGGCGCAGGACACTGAAGCTTTCTTT | CASSSLWAQDTEAFF
- | - | TRBJ1-3 | 14 | TRBV19 | TGTGCCAGTAGGCAGGATCCAGGAGGAAACACCATATATTTT | CASRQDPGGNTIYF
- | - | TRBJ2-1 | 11 | TRBV5-1 | TGCGCCAGCAAGTGGGCTGATGAGCAGTTCTTC | CASKWADEQFF
once | - | TRBJ1-6 | 14 | TRBV11-2 | TGTGCCAGCAGCTTAGTTCTGTATAATTCACCCCTCCACTTT | CASSLVLYNSPLHF
- | - | TRBJ1-2 | 12 | TRBV19 | TGTGCCAGTATGGGAGGGAATAGAGGCTACACCTTC | CASMGGNRGYTF
- | TRBD1 | TRBJ1-1 | 16 | TRBV15 | TGTGCCACCAGCAGAGCTAGGACAGGCGGAGGGGCTGAAGCTTTCTTT | CATSRARTGGGAEAFF
- | TRBD1 | TRBJ1-1 | 13 | TRBV4-2 | TGTGCCAGCAGCTCCGGGACAGGGATGAGGTCTTTCTTT | CASSSGTGMRSFF
- | - | TRBJ2-6 | 16 | TRBV6-4 | TGTGCCAGCAGTGACGCCCGGGGGTCTGGGGCCAACGTCCTGACTTTC | CASSDARGSGANVLTF
- | TRBD1 | TRBJ2-2 | 18 | TRBV5-6 | TGTGCCAGCAGCGCCGGGACAGGGGTATTTTCGAACACCGGGGAGCTGTTTTTT | CASSAGTGVFSNTGELFF
- | - | TRBJ1-6 | 17 | TRBV15 | TGTGCCACCAGCAGAGTGGAGGTGGCTGCGGGTAATTCACCCCTCCACTTT | CATSRVEVAAGNSPLHF
- | TRBD1 | TRBJ2-5 | 14 | TRBV4-1 | TGCGCCAGCAGCACGGGACAGTACAAAGAGACCCAGTACTTC | CASSTGQYKETQYF
- | TRBD2 | TRBJ2-3 | 16 | TRBV25-1 | TGTGCCAGCAGTGATTCGACTAGCGGGGGCCGAGGTACGCAGTATTTT | CASSDSTSGGRGTQYF
- | - | TRBJ2-5 | 15 | TRBV18 | TGTGCCAGCTCACCACTTACAATGGGCGAGGAGACCCAGTACTTC | CASSPLTMGEETQYF
- | TRBD1 | TRBJ1-2 | 15 | TRBV9 | TGTGCCAGCAGCGTAACTGGGACACAGGGGTATGGCTACACCTTC | CASSVTGTQGYGYTF
- | TRBD2 | TRBJ2-7 | 15 | TRBV6-5 | TGTGCCAGCAGTGCAACTAGCGGGGGGCGGTACGAGCAGTACTTC | CASSATSGGRYEQYF
- | TRBD1 | TRBJ1-6 | 14 | TRBV7-7 | TGTGCTAGCAGGGACAGCTCCTATAATTCACCCCTCTACTTT | CASRDSSYNSPLYF
once | - | TRBJ1-6 | 15 | TRBV7-2 | TGTGCCAGCAGCGGTCAAGCAAAAGGGAGTTCACCCCTCCACTTT | CASSGQAKGSSPLHF
- | - | TRBJ1-1 | 16 | TRBV4-2 | TGTGCCAGCAGCCAAGGAGTACCGGGAGCCAACACTGAAGCTTTCTTT | CASSQGVPGANTEAFF
- | - | TRBJ1-1 | 14 | TRBV7-6 | TGTGCCAGCAGCTCGGGGGGGGCGAACACTGAAGCTTTCTTT | CASSSGGANTEAFF
- | TRBD1 | TRBJ1-2 | 13 | TRBV28 | TGTGCCACGCACCAGGGGGCGGTCTATGGCTACACCTTC | CATHQGAVYGYTF
- | - | TRBJ2-7 | 13 | TRBV18 | TGTGCCAGCTCACCAGGGGGCGACTACGAGCAGTACTTC | CASSPGGDYEQYF
- | - | TRBJ1-1 | 12 | TRBV10-3 | TGTGCCAGCGGGACTAAGAACACTGAAGCTTTCTTT | CASGTKNTEAFF
- | TRBD2 | TRBJ2-7 | 16 | TRBV9 | TGTGCCAGCAGCCCCCTAGCGGGGATTATTCCCTACGAGCAGTACTTC | CASSPLAGIIPYEQYF
- | TRBD1 | TRBJ1-6 | 14 | TRBV2 | TGTGCCAGCAGTGAAGGACAGGGGAGGCCACCCCTCCACTTT | CASSEGQGRPPLHF
- | TRBD1 | TRBJ2-3 | 18 | TRBV15 | TGTGCCACCAGCGAGCCGGGACAGGGAGGTACATCCCCAGATACGCAGTATTTT | CATSEPGQGGTSPDTQYF
- | - | TRBJ2-7 | 17 | TRBV4-1 | TGCGCCAGCAGCCAAGAGTCGGGCGCGGGACAGACCTACGAGCAGTACTTC | CASSQESGAGQTYEQYF
- | - | TRBJ2-7 | 14 | TRBV7-9 | TGTGCCAGCAGCTTATTGGCTCGAGGGTGGGAGCAGTACTTC | CASSLLARGWEQYF